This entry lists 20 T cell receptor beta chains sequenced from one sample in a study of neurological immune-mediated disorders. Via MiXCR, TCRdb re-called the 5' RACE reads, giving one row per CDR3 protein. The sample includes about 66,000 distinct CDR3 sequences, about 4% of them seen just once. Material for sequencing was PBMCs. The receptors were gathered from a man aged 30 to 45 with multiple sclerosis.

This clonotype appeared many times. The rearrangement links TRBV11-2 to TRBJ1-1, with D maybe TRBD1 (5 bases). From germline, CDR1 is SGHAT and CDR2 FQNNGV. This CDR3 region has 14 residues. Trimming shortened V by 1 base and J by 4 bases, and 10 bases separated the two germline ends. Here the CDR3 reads CASSLVFGGTEAFF. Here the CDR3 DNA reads TGTGCCAGCAGCTTAGTGTTCGGGGGCACTGAAGCTTTCTTT. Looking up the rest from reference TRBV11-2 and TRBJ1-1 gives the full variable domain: EAGVAQSPRYKIIEKRQSVAFWCNPISGHATLYWYQQILGQGPKLLIQFQNNGVVDDSQLPKDRFSAERLKGVDSTLKIQPAKLEDSAVYLCASSLVFGGTEAFFGQGTRLTVV.

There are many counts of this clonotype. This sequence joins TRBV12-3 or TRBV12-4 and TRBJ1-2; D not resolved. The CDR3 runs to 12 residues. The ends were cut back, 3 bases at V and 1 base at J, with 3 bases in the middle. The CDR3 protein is CASSFDNYGYTF. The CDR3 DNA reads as TGTGCCAGCAGTTTCGATAACTATGGCTACACCTTC.

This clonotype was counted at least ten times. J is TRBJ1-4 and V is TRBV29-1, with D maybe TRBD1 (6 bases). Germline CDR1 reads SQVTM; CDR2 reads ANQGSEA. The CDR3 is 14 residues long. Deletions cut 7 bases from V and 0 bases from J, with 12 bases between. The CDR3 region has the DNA TGCAGCGCCAGACAGGTGGCAACTAATGAAAAACTGTTTTTT. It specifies CSARQVATNEKLFF.

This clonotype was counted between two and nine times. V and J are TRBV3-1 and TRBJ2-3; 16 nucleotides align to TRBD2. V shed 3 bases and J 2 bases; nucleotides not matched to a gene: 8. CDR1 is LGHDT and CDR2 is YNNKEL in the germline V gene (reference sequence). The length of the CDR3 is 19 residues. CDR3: CASSQPGTSGGATTDTQYF. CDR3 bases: TGTGCCAGCAGCCAGCCTGGGACTAGCGGGGGGGCGACCACAGATACGCAGTATTTT.

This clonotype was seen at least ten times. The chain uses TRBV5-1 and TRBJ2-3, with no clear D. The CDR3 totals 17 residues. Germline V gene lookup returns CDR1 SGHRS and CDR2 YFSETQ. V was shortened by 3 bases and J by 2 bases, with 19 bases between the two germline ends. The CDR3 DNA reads TGCGCCAGCAGCTCAACCCCCAAGCGAACAGCCACAGATACGCAGTATTTT. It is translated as CASSSTPKRTATDTQYF.

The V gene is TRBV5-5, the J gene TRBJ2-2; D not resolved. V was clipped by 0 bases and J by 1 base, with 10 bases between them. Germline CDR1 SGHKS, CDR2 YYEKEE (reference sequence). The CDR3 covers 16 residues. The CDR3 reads CASSLGGRMNTGELFF. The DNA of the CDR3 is TGTGCCAGCAGCTTGGGCGGCAGGATGAACACCGGGGAGCTGTTTTTT.

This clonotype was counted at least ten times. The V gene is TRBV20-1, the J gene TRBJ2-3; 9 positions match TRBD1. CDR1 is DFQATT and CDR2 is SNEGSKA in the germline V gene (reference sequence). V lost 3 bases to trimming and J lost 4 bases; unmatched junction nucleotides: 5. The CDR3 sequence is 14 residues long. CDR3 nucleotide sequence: TGCAGTGCTAGGTGGGGACAGGGCCCAGATACGCAGTATTTT. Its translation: CSARWGQGPDTQYF.

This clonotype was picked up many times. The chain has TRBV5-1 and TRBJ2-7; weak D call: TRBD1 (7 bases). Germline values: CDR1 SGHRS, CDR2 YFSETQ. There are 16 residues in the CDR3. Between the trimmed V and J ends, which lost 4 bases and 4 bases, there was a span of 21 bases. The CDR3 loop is CASSRTVAGQSYEQYF. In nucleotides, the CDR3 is TGCGCCAGCAGCCGGACCGTGGCGGGACAGAGTTACGAGCAGTACTTC.

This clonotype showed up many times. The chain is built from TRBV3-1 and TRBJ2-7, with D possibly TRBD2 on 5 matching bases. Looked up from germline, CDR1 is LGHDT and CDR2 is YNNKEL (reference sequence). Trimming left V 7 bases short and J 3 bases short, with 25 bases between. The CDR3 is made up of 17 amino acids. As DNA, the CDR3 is TGTGCCAGCACTGCCGGAGGCCGCTTCGGAACCCACTACGAGCAGTACTTC. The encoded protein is CASTAGGRFGTHYEQYF.

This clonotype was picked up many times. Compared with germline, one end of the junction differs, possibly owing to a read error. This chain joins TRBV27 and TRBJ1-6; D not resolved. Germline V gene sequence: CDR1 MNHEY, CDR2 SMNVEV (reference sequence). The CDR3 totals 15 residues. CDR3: CASSLSELYNSPLNF. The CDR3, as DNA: TGTGCCAGCAGTTTGTCTGAACTCTATAATTCACCCCTCAACTTT.

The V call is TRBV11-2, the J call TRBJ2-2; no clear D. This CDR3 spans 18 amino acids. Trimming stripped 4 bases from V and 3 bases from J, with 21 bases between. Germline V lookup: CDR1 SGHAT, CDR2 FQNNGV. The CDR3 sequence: CASSSKILSPPDTGELFF. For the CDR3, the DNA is TGTGCCAGCAGCTCCAAGATCCTTTCCCCACCGGACACCGGGGAGCTGTTTTTT.

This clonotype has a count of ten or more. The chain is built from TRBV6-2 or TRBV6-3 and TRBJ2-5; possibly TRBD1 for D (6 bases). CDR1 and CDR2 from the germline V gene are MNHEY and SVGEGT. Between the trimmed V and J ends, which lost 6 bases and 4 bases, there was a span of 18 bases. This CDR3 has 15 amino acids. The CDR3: CASSDLRDTGETQYF. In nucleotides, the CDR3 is TGTGCCAGCAGCGATCTCAGGGACACGGGAGAGACCCAGTACTTC.

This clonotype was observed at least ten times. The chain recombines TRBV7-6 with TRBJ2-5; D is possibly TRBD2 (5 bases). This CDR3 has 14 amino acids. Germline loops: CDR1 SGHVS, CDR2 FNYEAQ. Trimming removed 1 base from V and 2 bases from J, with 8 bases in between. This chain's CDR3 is CASSLGLIQETQYF. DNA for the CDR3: TGTGCCAGCAGCTTAGGACTAATTCAAGAGACCCAGTACTTC.

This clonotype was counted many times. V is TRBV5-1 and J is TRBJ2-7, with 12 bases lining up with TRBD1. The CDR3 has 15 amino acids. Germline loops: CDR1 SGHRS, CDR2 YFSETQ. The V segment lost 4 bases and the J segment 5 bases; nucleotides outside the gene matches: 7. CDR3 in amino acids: CASSHRDRGRNEQYF. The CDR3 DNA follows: TGCGCCAGCAGCCACCGGGACAGGGGGCGGAACGAGCAGTACTTC.

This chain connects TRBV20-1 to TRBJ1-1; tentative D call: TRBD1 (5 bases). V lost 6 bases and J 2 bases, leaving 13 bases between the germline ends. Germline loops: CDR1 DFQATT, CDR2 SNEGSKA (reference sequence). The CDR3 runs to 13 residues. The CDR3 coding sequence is TGCAGTGCCCAGGGAAAAAGTAACACTGAAGCTTTCTTT. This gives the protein CSAQGKSNTEAFF.

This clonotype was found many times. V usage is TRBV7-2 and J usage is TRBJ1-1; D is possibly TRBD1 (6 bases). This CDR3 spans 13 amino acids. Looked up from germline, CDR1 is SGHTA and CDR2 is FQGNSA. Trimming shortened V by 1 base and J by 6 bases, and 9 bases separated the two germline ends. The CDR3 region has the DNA TGTGCCAGCAGCTTAGAGGGGGGATCTGAAGCTTTCTTT. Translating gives CASSLEGGSEAFF. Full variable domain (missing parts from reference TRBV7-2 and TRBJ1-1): GAGVSQSPSNKVTEKGKDVELRCDPISGHTALYWYRQSLGQGLEFLIYFQGNSAPDKSGLPSDRFSAERTGGSVSTLTIQRTQQEDSAVYLCASSLEGGSEAFFGQGTRLTVV.

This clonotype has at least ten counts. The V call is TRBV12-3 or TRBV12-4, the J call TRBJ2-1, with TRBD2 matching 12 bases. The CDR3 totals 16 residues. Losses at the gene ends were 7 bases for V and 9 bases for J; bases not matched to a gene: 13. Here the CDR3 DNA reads TGTGCCAGCACCCCCTTGGCTAGCGGGGGGGCCTTTGAGCAGTTCTTC. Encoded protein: CASTPLASGGAFEQFF.

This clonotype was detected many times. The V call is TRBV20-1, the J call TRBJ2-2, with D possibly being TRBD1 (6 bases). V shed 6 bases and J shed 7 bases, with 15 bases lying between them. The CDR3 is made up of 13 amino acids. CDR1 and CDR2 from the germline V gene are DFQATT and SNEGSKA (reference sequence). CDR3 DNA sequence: TGCAGTGCCAGGGGCCTAGCTGGCGGGGAGCTGTTTTTT. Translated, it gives CSARGLAGGELFF.

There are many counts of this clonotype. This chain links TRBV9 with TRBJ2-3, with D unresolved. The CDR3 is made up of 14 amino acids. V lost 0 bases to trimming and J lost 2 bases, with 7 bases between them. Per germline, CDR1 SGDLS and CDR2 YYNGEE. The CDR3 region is CASSVAIDTDTQYF. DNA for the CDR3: TGTGCCAGCAGCGTAGCCATCGACACAGATACGCAGTATTTT.

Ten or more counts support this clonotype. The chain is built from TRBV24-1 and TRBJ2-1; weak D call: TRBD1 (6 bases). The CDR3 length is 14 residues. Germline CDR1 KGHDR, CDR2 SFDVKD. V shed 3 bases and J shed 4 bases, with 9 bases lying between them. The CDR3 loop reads CATSDAQGYNEQFF. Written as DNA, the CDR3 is TGTGCCACCAGTGATGCGCAGGGGTACAATGAGCAGTTCTTC.